Sequencing of this T cell receptor (beta chain) was carried out in a study of CD8 T cells in ankylosing spondylitis. Study-wide points: Reports of some motif variants in reactive arthritis synovial fluid and blood predate this one. The study identified a TCR beta motif of about eight highly homologous variants that appeared characteristic of ankylosing spondylitis blood. Clones linked to disease, bearing a CD8+ phenotype, were relatively rare in peripheral blood.

A word on this clonotype: Its antigen is unknown.

Library preparation for TCR beta used quantitative 5'-RACE with molecular barcodes. Each CDR3 protein is one row after TCRdb ran MiXCR on the 5' RACE reads. This table holds 650,000 to 800,000 distinct CDR3 sequences, 15% to 20% found once. V shed 5 bases and J shed 1 base, with 14 bases lying between them. Germline V gene lookup returns CDR1 PRHDT and CDR2 FYEKMQ (reference sequence). This CDR3 is 15 amino acids long. This TCR was recovered from a male donor with ankylosing spondylitis. V usage is TRBV13 and J usage is TRBJ2-5, with D possibly matching TRBD1 (5 bases). Source material: blood, either unsorted or a sorted T cell fraction (not recorded which). The CDR3 bases are TGTGCCAGCAGCCCTCAGGGCAGAGGCCAAGAGACCCAGTACTTC. Protein sequence: CASSPQGRGQETQYF.